The source of this T cell receptor beta chain is a study of regulatory T cells in long-lasting Graves disease. V lost 7 bases to trimming and J lost 2 bases, with 17 bases between them. Looked up from germline, CDR1 is SNHLY and CDR2 is FYNNEI. The CDR3 length is 15 residues. The time point denotes: newly diagnosed GD, antithyroid drugs for less than 3 months. PBMC RNA was the source of the TCR library. The table lists this clonotype with many counts. In building TCR beta libraries, iRepertoire HTBI primers were used together with Arm-PCR of CDR3 regions. Each CDR3 protein is one row after TCRdb ran MiXCR on the multiplex PCR reads. The sample lists about 620,000 distinct CDR3 sequences, roughly 15% occurring once. A further study also used this sample, focusing on T cells in Graves' hyperthyroidism and ophthalmopathy.

This sample comprised peripheral blood mononuclear cells (PBMCs), obtained at new diagnosis, from a patient treated with antithyroid drugs. This TCR derives from a woman aged 25 to 39 with Graves disease. The rearrangement uses TRBV2 and TRBJ2-5, with a tentative D call TRBD1 (6 bases). The CDR3 nucleotides are TGTGCCAGCACCTTGAGAGGGGGTCTTCAAGAGACCCAGTACTTC. Its translation is CASTLRGGLQETQYF.